This T cell receptor beta chain was identified during a study of beta chain features in type 1 diabetes. The wider study: All samples yielded about 100 million examined sorted cells. Findings and limits, study-wide: In all four CD4+ subsets, TCRB CDR3 length was significantly, moderately reduced in type 1 diabetes. Cells that show high TCR expression could be over-represented by cDNA sequencing. VDJ junctions sequenced from type 1 diabetes patients showed fewer insertions and more deletions.

Populations obtained by sorting all exceeded 98% purity. The CDR3 extends over 13 amino acids. Germline V lookup: CDR1 SGHTA, CDR2 FQGNSA. The V gene lost 4 bases and the J gene lost 4 bases, with 8 bases spanning the gap. Concerning this clone itself: The antigen remains undetermined.

Expressed TCRB transcripts got sequenced, as all isolated RNA was reverse transcribed. The assay was immunoSEQ multiplex PCR, and TCRdb's table has in-frame clones only and misses some. The table shows about 370,000 clones, with around a tenth occurring only once. This receptor was identified in a young man with type 1 diabetes. The sequenced material came from central memory CD4+ T cells from blood. V and J are TRBV7-2 and TRBJ1-5, with a possible D match to TRBD1 (5 bases). CDR3 DNA sequence: TGTGCCAGCAGCTCCCGGGGGAATCAGCCCCAGCATTTT. Translation gives CASSSRGNQPQHF.